The text below deals with one T cell receptor beta chain. The assay was immunoSEQ multiplex PCR, and TCRdb's table has in-frame clones only and misses some. Of 20,000 or so clones in the sample, 73% are singletons; the top ten hold around 21%. The data were taken from a study of sequential checkpoint blockade in melanoma. Study-level information: Arm A got nivolumab then ipilimumab; arm B the reverse, 1:1. Both treatment sequences were followed by maintenance nivolumab.

CDR1 LGHNA and CDR2 YSLEER come from the germline V gene. The germline V and J ends were trimmed by 0 bases and 3 bases, with 12 bases remaining between them. CDR3 length: 15 residues. Sample treatment: randomized to nivolumab then ipilimumab (arm A) or the reverse (arm B). Patients had received no earlier DNA-damaging chemotherapy. Sorted cells were live CD3+CD8+, lacking CD19 and CD56, from PBMCs. The starting material was CD8+ T cells sorted from blood (inferred from file names), obtained from a patient given nivolumab and ipilimumab in sequence. The receptor was isolated from a human donor with melanoma. The chain has TRBV4-3 and TRBJ2-7, with a weak D call TRBD1 (6 bases). CDR3 nucleotide sequence: TGCGCCAGCAGCCAAGACAGGACAGCAGGCTACGAGCAGTACTTC. Residues: CASSQDRTAGYEQYF.